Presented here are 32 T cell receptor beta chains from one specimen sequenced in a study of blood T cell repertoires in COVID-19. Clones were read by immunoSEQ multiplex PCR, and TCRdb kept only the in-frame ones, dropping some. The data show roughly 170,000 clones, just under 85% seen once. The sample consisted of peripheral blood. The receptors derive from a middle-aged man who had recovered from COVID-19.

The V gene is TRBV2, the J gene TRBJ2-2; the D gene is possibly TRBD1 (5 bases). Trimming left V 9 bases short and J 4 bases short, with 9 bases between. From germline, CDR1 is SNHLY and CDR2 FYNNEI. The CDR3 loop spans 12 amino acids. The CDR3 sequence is CASPRGTGELFF. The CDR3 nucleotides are TGTGCCAGTCCAAGGGGCACCGGGGAGCTGTTTTTT.

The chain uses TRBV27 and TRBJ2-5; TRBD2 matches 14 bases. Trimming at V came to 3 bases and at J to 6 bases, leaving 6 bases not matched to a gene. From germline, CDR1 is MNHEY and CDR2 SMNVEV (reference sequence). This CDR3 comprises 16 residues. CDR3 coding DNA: TGTGCCAGCAGTTTCGGACTAGCGGGGGGCCCAAAGACCCAGTACTTC. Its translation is CASSFGLAGGPKTQYF.

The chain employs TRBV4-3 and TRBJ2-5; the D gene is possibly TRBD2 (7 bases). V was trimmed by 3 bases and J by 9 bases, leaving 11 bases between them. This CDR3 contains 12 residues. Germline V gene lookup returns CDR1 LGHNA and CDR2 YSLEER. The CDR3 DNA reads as TGCGCCAGCAGCCAGGACGGGGGGCCCCAGTACTTC. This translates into CASSQDGGPQYF.

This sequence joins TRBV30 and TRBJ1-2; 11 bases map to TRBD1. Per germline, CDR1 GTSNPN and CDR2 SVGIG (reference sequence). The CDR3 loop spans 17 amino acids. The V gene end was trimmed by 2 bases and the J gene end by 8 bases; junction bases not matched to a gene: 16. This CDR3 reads CAWSITGTGGVRRGYTF. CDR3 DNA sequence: TGTGCCTGGAGTATAACCGGGACAGGGGGAGTTCGGAGGGGCTACACCTTC.

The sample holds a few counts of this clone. The CDR3 DNA sequence: TGTGCCAGCAGCGTCCGGGGTTATAATTCACCCCTCCACTTT. Protein product: CASSVRGYNSPLHF. The chain is built from TRBV9 and TRBJ1-6; D is unresolved. Germline lookup yields CDR1 SGDLS and CDR2 YYNGEE. The CDR3 runs 14 residues. V shed 2 bases and J shed 4 bases, with 7 bases lying between them.

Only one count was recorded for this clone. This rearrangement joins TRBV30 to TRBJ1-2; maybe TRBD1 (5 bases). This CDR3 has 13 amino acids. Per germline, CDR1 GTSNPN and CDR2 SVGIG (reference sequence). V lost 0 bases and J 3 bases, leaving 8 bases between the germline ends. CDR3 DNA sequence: TGTGCCTGGAGTGTTTGGGACTACTATGGCTACACCTTC. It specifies CAWSVWDYYGYTF.

CDR3 bases: TGTGCCAGCAGCTTACTTGGGGAGAGGAATCAGCCCCAGCATTTT. This translates into CASSLLGERNQPQHF. The chain employs TRBV5-6 and TRBJ1-5, with D unresolved. This CDR3 has 15 amino acids. Germline V CDR1 and CDR2: SGHDT, YYEEEE. Between the trimmed V and J ends, which lost 2 bases and 4 bases, there was a span of 13 bases.

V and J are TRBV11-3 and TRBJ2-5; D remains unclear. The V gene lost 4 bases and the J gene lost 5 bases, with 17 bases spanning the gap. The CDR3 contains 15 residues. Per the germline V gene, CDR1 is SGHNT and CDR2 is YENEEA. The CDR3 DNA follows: TGTGCCAGCAGCTCCCCTATCGGATACGGGGAGACCCAGTACTTC. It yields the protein CASSSPIGYGETQYF.

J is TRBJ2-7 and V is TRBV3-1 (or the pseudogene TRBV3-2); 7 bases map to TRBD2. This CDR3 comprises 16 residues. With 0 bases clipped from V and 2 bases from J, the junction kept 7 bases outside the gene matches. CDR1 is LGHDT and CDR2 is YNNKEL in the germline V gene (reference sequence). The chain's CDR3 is CASSQDHLGLAYEQYF. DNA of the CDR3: TGTGCCAGCAGCCAAGATCACCTCGGACTAGCCTACGAGCAGTACTTC.

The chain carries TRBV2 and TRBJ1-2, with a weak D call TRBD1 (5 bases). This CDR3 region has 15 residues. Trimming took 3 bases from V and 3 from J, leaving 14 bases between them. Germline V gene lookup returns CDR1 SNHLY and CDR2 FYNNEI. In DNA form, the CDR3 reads TGTGCCAGCAGTGAGGAGGGGCTTCTAGACTATGGCTACACCTTC. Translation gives CASSEEGLLDYGYTF.

The CDR3 bases are TGTGCCAGTCGATTAGCGGGAGCACGATTCGAGCAGTTCTTC. Its translation: CASRLAGARFEQFF. The chain recombines TRBV19 with TRBJ2-1, with 9 bases fitting TRBD2. Losses at the gene ends were 8 bases for V and 10 bases for J; bases not matched to a gene: 12. The CDR3 is 14 residues long. Germline V gives CDR1 LNHDA, CDR2 SQIVND (reference sequence).

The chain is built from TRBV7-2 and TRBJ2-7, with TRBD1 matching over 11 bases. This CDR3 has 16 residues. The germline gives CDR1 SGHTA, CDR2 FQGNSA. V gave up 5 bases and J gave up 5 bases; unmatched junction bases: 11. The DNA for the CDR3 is TGTGCCAGCAGCGGAACCGGGACAGGGGGTGCCCACGAGCAGTACTTC. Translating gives CASSGTGTGGAHEQYF. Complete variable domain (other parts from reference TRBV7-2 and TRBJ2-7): GAGVSQSPSNKVTEKGKDVELRCDPISGHTALYWYRQSLGQGLEFLIYFQGNSAPDKSGLPSDRFSAERTGGSVSTLTIQRTQQEDSAVYLCASSGTGTGGAHEQYFGPGTRLTVT.

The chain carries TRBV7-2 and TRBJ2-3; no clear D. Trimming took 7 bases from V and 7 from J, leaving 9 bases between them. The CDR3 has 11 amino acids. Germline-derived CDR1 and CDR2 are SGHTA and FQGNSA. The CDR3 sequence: CASTPANTQYF. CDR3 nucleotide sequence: TGTGCCAGCACCCCCGCGAATACGCAGTATTTT.

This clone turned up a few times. The chain's CDR3 is CASSSDGLAPLHF. The CDR3, as DNA: TGTGCCAGCTCATCAGATGGACTGGCACCCCTCCACTTT. This chain connects TRBV18 to TRBJ1-6; D gene unclear. Germline V gene lookup returns CDR1 KGHSH and CDR2 LQKENI. The CDR3 covers 13 residues. V lost 5 bases and J 11 bases, leaving 13 bases between the germline ends.

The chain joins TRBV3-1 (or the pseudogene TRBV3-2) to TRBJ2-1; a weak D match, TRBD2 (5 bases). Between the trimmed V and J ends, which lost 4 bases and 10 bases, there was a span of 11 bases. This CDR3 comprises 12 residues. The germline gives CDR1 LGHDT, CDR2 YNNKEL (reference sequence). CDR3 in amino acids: CASSLAFGEQFF. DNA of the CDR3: TGTGCCAGCAGCCTAGCGTTCGGGGAGCAGTTCTTC.

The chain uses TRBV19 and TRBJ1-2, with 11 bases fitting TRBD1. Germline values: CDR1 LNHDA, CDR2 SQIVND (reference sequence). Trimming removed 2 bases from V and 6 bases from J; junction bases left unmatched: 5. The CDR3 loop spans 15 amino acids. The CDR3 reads CASSISGTGGDGYTF. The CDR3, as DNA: TGTGCCAGTAGTATATCCGGGACAGGGGGGGATGGCTACACCTTC.

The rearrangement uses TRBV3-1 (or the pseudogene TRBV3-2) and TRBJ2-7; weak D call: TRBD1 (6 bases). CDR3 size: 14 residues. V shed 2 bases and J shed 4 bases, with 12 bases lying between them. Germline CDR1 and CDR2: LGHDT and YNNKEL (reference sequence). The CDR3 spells CASSQMGASYEQYF. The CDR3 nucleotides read TGTGCCAGCAGCCAAATGGGGGCCTCATACGAGCAGTACTTC.

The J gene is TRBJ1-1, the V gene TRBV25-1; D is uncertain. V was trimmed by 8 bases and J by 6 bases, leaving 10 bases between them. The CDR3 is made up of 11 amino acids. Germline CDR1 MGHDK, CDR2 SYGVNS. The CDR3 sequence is CASLNGAEAFF. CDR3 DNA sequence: TGTGCCAGCCTTAACGGGGCTGAAGCTTTCTTT.

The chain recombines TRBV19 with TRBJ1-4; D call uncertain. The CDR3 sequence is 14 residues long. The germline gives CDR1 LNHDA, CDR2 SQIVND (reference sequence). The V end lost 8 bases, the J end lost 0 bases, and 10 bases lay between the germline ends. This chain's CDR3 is CASAAIATNEKLFF. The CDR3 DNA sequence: TGTGCCAGTGCGGCTATTGCAACTAATGAAAAACTGTTTTTT.

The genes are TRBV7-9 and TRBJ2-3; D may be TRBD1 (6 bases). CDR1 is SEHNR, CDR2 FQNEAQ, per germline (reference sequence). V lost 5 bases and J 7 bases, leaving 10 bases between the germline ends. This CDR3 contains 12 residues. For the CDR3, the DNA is TGTGCCAGCAGCCCCGGGACAAATACGCAGTATTTT. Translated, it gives CASSPGTNTQYF.

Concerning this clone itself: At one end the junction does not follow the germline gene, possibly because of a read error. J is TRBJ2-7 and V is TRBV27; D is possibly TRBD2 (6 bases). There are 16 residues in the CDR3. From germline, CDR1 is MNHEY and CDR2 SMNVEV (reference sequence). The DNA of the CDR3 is TGTGCCAGCAGTGTATCCCGCGGGGACGCCACCTACGAGCAGTACTTC. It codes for CASSVSRGDATYEQYF.

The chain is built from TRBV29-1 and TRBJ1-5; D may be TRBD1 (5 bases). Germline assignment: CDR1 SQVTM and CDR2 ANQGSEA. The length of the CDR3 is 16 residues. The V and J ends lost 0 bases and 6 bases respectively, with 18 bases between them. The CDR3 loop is CSVEERSRASGQPQHF. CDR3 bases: TGCAGCGTTGAAGAAAGGTCCAGGGCTAGCGGTCAGCCCCAGCATTTT.

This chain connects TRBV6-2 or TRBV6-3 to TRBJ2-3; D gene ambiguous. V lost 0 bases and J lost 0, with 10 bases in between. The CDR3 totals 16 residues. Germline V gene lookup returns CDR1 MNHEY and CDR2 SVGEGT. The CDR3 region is CASSYSPSTSTDTQYF. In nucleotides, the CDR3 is TGTGCCAGCAGTTACTCCCCTTCAACTAGCACAGATACGCAGTATTTT.

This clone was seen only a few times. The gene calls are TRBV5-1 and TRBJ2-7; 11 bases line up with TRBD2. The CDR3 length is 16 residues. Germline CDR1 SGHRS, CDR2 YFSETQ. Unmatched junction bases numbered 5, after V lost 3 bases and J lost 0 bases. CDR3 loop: CASSSTSGKPSYEQYF. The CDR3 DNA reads TGCGCCAGCAGCTCGACTAGCGGGAAACCCTCCTACGAGCAGTACTTC. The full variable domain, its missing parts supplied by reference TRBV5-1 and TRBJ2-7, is KAGVTQTPRYLIKTRGQQVTLSCSPISGHRSVSWYQQTPGQGLQFLFEYFSETQRNKGNFPGRFSGRQFSNSRSEMNVSTLELGDSALYLCASSSTSGKPSYEQYFGPGTRLTVT.

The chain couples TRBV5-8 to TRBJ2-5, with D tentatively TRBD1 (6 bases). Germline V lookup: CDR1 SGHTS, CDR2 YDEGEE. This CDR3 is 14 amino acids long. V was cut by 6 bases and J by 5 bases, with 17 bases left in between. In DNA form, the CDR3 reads TGTGCCAGCATGAAGACGGGGACAACGGAGACCCAGTACTTC. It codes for CASMKTGTTETQYF.

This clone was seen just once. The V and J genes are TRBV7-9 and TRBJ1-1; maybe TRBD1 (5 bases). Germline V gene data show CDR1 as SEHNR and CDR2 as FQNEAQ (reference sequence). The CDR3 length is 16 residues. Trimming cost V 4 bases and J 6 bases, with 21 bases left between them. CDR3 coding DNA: TGTGCCAGCAGCTCAGCTACACGGGGAGGGGCCGCTGAAGCTTTCTTT. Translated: CASSSATRGGAAEAFF.

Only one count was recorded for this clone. The CDR3 loop is CASSEGANTIYF. The DNA for the CDR3 is TGTGCCAGCAGTGAAGGAGCAAACACCATATATTTT. The chain uses TRBV6-1 and TRBJ1-3; D remains unclear. CDR1 is MNHNS and CDR2 is SASEGT in the germline V gene. V was trimmed by 1 base and J by 6 bases, leaving 4 bases between them. This CDR3 has 12 amino acids.

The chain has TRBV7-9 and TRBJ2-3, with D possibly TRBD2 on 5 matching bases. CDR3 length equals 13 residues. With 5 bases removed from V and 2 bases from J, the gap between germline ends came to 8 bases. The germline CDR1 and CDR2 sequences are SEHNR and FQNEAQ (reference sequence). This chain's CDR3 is CASSEGLTDTQYF. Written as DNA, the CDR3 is TGTGCCAGCAGCGAAGGACTCACAGATACGCAGTATTTT.

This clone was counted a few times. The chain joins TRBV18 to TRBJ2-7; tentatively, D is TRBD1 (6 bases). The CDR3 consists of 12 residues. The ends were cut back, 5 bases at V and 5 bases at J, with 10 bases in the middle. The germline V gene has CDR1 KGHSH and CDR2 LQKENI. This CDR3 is CASSSNRDEQYF. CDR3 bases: TGTGCCAGCTCATCTAACAGGGACGAGCAGTACTTC.

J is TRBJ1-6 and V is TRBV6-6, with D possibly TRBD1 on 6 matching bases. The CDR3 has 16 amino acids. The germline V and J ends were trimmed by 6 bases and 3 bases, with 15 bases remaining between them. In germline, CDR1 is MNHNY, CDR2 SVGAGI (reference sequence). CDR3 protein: CASSLGGASYNSPLHF. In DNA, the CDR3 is TGTGCCAGCAGCCTCGGGGGGGCCAGCTATAATTCACCCCTCCACTTT.

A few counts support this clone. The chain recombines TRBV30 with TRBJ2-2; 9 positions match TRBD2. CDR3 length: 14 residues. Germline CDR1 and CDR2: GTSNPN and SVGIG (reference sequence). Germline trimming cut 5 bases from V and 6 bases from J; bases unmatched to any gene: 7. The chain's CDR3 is CAWDSGSIAGELFF. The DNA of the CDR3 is TGTGCCTGGGATAGCGGGAGCATAGCCGGGGAGCTGTTTTTT.

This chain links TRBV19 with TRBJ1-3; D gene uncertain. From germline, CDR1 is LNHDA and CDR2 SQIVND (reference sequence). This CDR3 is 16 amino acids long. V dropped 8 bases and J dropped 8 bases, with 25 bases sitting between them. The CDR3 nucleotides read TGTGCCAGTGCCAGAGACCGGGTTTCTGGAATAGACACCATATATTTT. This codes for CASARDRVSGIDTIYF.